This record concerns one T cell receptor beta chain sequence. As yet, its antigen is unknown. Per the germline V gene, CDR1 is LNHDA and CDR2 is SQIVND (reference sequence). The CDR3 consists of 17 residues. V dropped 4 bases and J dropped 8; count of bases not matched to a gene: 17. The data stem from a study of T-cell memory formation after mild COVID-19. At the level of the study: Clusters of TCRs were largely donor specific.

A single record per CDR3 protein comes from TCRdb applying MiXCR to the 5' RACE reads. The sample lists 580,000 or so distinct CDR3 sequences, 17% occurring once. General study results and limits: The study found balanced CD4/CD8 in clones contracting day 15 to 85 and a CD4+ lean in later expanders. Some clones that responded turned up in pre-infection memory, which suggests that cross-reactive memory joined in.

The receptor comes from an adult woman who had mild COVID-19 (a few samples of this study predate the infection). Cell type and time point are not known. The gene calls are TRBV19 and TRBJ1-2; 9 bases match TRBD1. The sample was PBMCs or a T cell subset sorted from them (not recorded which). CDR3 nucleotide sequence: TGTGCCAGTAGTAGGTCAATCGGGACAGGGAAGATGTACGGCTACACCTTC. It yields the protein CASSRSIGTGKMYGYTF. The complete variable domain, with remaining parts taken from reference TRBV19 and TRBJ1-2, reads DGGITQSPKYLFRKEGQNVTLSCEQNLNHDAMYWYRQDPGQGLRLIYYSQIVNDFQKGDIAEGYSVSREKKESFPLTVTSAQKNPTAFYLCASSRSIGTGKMYGYTFGSGTRLTVV.